This T cell receptor (beta chain) came from a study of blood T cell repertoires in COVID-19. Clones were sequenced by immunoSEQ multiplex PCR, and TCRdb holds only the in-frame ones, with some missing. The sample lists nearly 400,000 clones; just under 90% were seen once. V lost 0 bases to trimming and J lost 1 base, with 9 bases between them. This CDR3 comprises 15 residues. CDR1 and CDR2 from the germline V gene are MNHEY and SVGAGI. The sequenced sample consisted of PBMCs or T cells enriched from blood (not recorded which). This chain connects TRBV6-5 to TRBJ1-1; no firm D call. The clonotype comes from a woman aged 30 to 39 who had recovered from COVID-19. This chain's CDR3 is CASSYSAGENTEAFF. In DNA, the CDR3 is TGTGCCAGCAGTTACTCCGCCGGGGAGAACACTGAAGCTTTCTTT.